These 16 T cell receptor beta chains came from one sample sequenced in a study of CD8+CD57+ T cells in acquired aplastic anemia. It was genomic DNA that served as the template for profiling TCR beta VDJ and CDR3. MiXCR, applied by TCRdb to the reads, yields one record per CDR3 protein. In the table there are approximately 170,000 distinct CDR3 sequences, less than 65% of which are singletons. Material: sorted CD4+, CD8+, or CD8+CD57+ T cells (not recorded which) from PBMCs. Receptor source: a human donor in good health, serving as a control.

The J gene is TRBJ2-1, the V gene TRBV7-2, with D possibly matching TRBD1 (6 bases). V shed 5 bases and J shed 1 base, with 18 bases lying between them. The germline V gene encodes CDR1 SGHTA and CDR2 FQGNSA. The CDR3 totals 17 residues. The CDR3 protein is CASSPPISQGSYNEQFF. CDR3 sequence (DNA): TGTGCCAGCAGCCCGCCGATTAGCCAGGGGTCCTACAATGAGCAGTTCTTC.

The DNA of the CDR3 is TGTGCCATCACGGCAGGGCGGCAGTTCTTC. Translating gives CAITAGRQFF. The rearrangement links TRBV10-3 to TRBJ2-1, with D perhaps TRBD1 (5 bases). CDR3 length: 10 residues. V was cut by 7 bases and J by 12 bases, with 10 bases left in between. Germline CDR1 is ENHRY and CDR2 is SYGVKD.

In the case of this clonotype: Likely a read error: the CDR3 ends without its conserved phenylalanine or tryptophan. The limits of the CDR3 on the DNA are not certain, so only TCRdb's listed CDR3 is given. CDR3: CAISEPADRGDT. The chain couples TRBV10-3 to TRBJ1-6; the DNA was not used to check the table's D call, TRBD1. The CDR3 sequence runs 12 residues, both termini included. Germline V gene data show CDR1 as ENHRY and CDR2 as SYGVKD.

This clonotype was counted only a few times. A much larger clone differs by one base, so this may be a read error. V and J are TRBV4-1 and TRBJ1-6; D possibly corresponds to TRBD1 (5 bases). This CDR3 has 17 amino acids. Deletions cut 2 bases from V and 7 bases from J, with 18 bases between. CDR1 is MGHRA, CDR2 YSYEKL, per germline. DNA of the CDR3: TGCGCCAGCAGCCAACCGTTGGCTCGCCGGGGCAATTCACCCCTCCACTTT. Its translation: CASSQPLARRGNSPLHF.

This clonotype was seen ten or more times. This chain joins TRBV7-9 and TRBJ2-4, with a possible D match to TRBD2 (6 bases). V lost 5 bases to trimming and J lost 1 base, with 24 bases between them. The CDR3 extends over 19 amino acids. Germline CDR1 and CDR2: SEHNR and FQNEAQ (reference sequence). The CDR3 bases are TGTGCCAGCAGCCCAGGAGGGTGGAGTACAGGCTCCGCCAAAAACATTCAGTACTTC. Translating gives CASSPGGWSTGSAKNIQYF.

The rearrangement uses TRBV20-1 and TRBJ1-5, with 8 nucleotides matching TRBD1. This CDR3 has 16 amino acids. The V gene's germline CDR1 is DFQATT and CDR2 SNEGSKA (reference sequence). After removal of 3 bases from V and 8 bases from J, the junction contained 15 bases not matched to a gene. The CDR3 is CSASTGGTGPSKPQHF. The DNA of the CDR3 is TGCAGTGCTAGTACCGGGGGGACAGGCCCCTCGAAGCCCCAGCATTTT.

The chain couples TRBV7-3 to TRBJ2-3; weak D call: TRBD2 (6 bases). Deletions cut 5 bases from V and 7 bases from J, with 16 bases between. The CDR3 contains 14 residues. Germline-derived CDR1 and CDR2 are SGHTA and FQGTGA. CDR3 amino acids: CASSATGGVHTQYF. The CDR3 DNA is TGTGCCAGCAGCGCGACTGGCGGGGTGCATACGCAGTATTTT.

The genes are TRBV29-1 and TRBJ1-1; perhaps TRBD1 as D (5 bases). Germline assignment: CDR1 SQVTM and CDR2 ANQGSEA. CDR3 length: 14 residues. The CDR3 loop is CRIDSGPLNTEAFF. As DNA, the CDR3 is TGCAGGATCGATTCGGGGCCTTTGAACACTGAAGCTTTCTTT.

This chain joins TRBV20-1 and TRBJ1-6; 8 bases are shared with TRBD1. V shed 6 bases, J shed 10 bases, and the junction held 14 bases outside the gene matches. The CDR3 runs 15 residues. Germline CDR1 DFQATT, CDR2 SNEGSKA (reference sequence). CDR3 protein: CSARSTGTGWSPLHF. The CDR3 bases are TGCAGTGCGCGAAGTACCGGGACAGGCTGGTCACCCCTCCACTTT.

About this clonotype: A read error may be the cause here, since a much bigger clone is one base away. The J gene is TRBJ1-4, the V gene TRBV7-9; TRBD1 is a possible D gene (6 bases). The CDR3 is made up of 13 amino acids. Germline V CDR1 and CDR2: SEHNR, FQNEAQ (reference sequence). CDR3 protein: CASSGGLGEKLLF. DNA for the CDR3: TGTGCCAGCAGCGGGGGGCTCGGGGAAAAACTGCTTTTT.

This chain joins TRBV10-2 and TRBJ2-1; 10 positions agree with TRBD2. The J segment lost 7 bases and the V segment lost 5 bases, leaving 11 bases of the junction unmatched. The CDR3 spans 16 residues. Germline V gene lookup returns CDR1 WSHSY and CDR2 SAAADI. The CDR3 DNA sequence: TGCGCCAGCAGTCCTTCACCTAGCGGGGGACCGAATGAGCAGTTCTTC. Translating it yields CASSPSPSGGPNEQFF.

The chain joins TRBV6-5 to TRBJ2-7; 7 nucleotides line up with TRBD2. Germline V gene lookup returns CDR1 MNHEY and CDR2 SVGAGI. Trimming cost V 5 bases and J 1 base; bases outside gene matches: 8. This CDR3 comprises 15 residues. CDR3 coding DNA: TGTGCCAGCAGTGAGAGGACTAGTGGGTCCTACGAGCAGTACTTC. It yields the protein CASSERTSGSYEQYF.

A word on this clonotype: This CDR3 fails to terminate in the conserved phenylalanine or tryptophan, so it likely reflects a read error. The DNA is omitted, as the CDR3 cannot be located on it reliably, and the CDR3 follows TCRdb's listing. The genes are TRBV14 and TRBJ1-3; TRBD1 is taken as the D call from the table, unchecked against the DNA. The CDR3 sequence runs 10 residues, both termini included. Germline V gene data show CDR1 as SGHDN and CDR2 as FVKESK. The CDR3 sequence is CASSQDRGGG.

As to this clonotype: The CDR3 end shows no conserved phenylalanine or tryptophan, and so a read error is likely. The rearrangement uses TRBV11-2 and TRBJ2-5, with D unresolved. Germline V CDR1 and CDR2: SGHAT, FQNNGV. This CDR3 has 15 amino acids. CDR3 amino acids: CATTVNSASQETQYL. DNA for the CDR3: TGCGCCACCACGGTCAACAGCGCGAGCCAAGAGACCCAGTACCTC.

At least ten counts were recorded for this clonotype. V and J are TRBV11-3 and TRBJ2-2; weak D call: TRBD1 (5 bases). This CDR3 region has 17 residues. Germline CDR1 is SGHNT and CDR2 is YENEEA. V lost 6 bases to trimming and J lost 2 bases, with 19 bases between them. The CDR3 is CASSYSRVSVNTGELFF. The CDR3 bases are TGTGCCAGCAGTTACTCCAGGGTATCCGTTAACACCGGGGAGCTGTTTTTT.

This rearrangement joins TRBV10-3 to TRBJ1-3; no clear D gene. The CDR3 runs to 14 residues. In germline, CDR1 is ENHRY, CDR2 SYGVKD. The germline V and J ends were trimmed by 5 bases and 0 bases, with 8 bases remaining between them. The CDR3 region has the DNA TGTGCCATCAGTCAAGACAACTCTGGAAACACCATATATTTT. Translating gives CAISQDNSGNTIYF.